One sample yielded the 2 T cell receptor beta chains listed below, sequenced in a study of human T cells and chemical hapten exposure. TCRdb re-called the RACE reads through MiXCR, storing one row per CDR3 protein. The sample records fewer than 400,000 distinct CDR3 sequences, around 6.9% being singletons. Time point specified: patch test 1, 2 weeks after DPC sensitization. Treatment reported: therapeutic diphenylcyclopropenone sensitization with weekly scalp DPC. The sequencing used whole blood, collected in connection with sensitization to the hapten diphenylcyclopropenone (DPC). These receptors all stem from a woman aged 18-35 years with alopecia areata. Some clones in this sample may be carry-over from other donors' samples.

This clonotype was observed at least ten times. This sequence joins TRBV3-1 and TRBJ2-5; D is undetermined. This CDR3 comprises 11 residues. The V gene lost 0 bases and the J gene lost 4 bases, with 0 bases spanning the gap. The germline gives CDR1 LGHDT, CDR2 YNNKEL (reference sequence). The CDR3 here is CASSQEETQYF. The DNA of the CDR3 is TGTGCCAGCAGCCAAGAAGAGACCCAGTACTTC.

At least ten counts were recorded for this clonotype. The J gene is TRBJ1-1, the V gene TRBV4-3; D remains ambiguous. CDR3 length equals 14 residues. Per germline, CDR1 LGHNA and CDR2 YSLEER. V gave up 0 bases and J gave up 5 bases, with 10 bases separating them. CDR3 sequence reads: CASSQEGMTTEAFF. The CDR3 DNA reads as TGCGCCAGCAGCCAAGAAGGTATGACGACTGAAGCTTTCTTT.